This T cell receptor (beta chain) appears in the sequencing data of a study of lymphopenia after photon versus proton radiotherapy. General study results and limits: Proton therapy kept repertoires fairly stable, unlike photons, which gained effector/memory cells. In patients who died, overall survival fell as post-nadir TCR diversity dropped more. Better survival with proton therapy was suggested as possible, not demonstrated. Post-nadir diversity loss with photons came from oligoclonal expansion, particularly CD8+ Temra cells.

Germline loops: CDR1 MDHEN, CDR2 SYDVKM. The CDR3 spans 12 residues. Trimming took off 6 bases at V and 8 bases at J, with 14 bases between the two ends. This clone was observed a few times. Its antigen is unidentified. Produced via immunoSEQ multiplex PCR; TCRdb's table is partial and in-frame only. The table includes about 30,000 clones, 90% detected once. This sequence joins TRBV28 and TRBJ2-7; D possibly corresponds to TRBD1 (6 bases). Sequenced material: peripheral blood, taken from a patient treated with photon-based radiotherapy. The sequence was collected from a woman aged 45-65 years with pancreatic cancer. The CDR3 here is CASSPDRIQQYF. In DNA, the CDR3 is TGTGCCAGCAGCCCTGACAGGATACAGCAGTACTTC.